This TCR beta chain was sequenced during a study of blood T cell repertoires in COVID-19. Trimming left V 9 bases short and J 7 bases short, with 15 bases between. Germline CDR1 LNHDA, CDR2 SQIVND (reference sequence). The length of the CDR3 is 12 residues. Assay: immunoSEQ multiplex PCR; the TCRdb copy retains only in-frame clones and omits some. The data show around 320,000 clones, about nine tenths seen once. Within 2 weeks of study entry, exposed participants had contacted a PCR-confirmed or clinician-diagnosed COVID-19 case. The rearrangement joins TRBV19 to TRBJ2-5, with D tentatively TRBD1 (5 bases). Sequencing used PBMCs or T cells enriched from blood (not recorded which). This TCR was sampled from a woman in her forties or fifties who had been exposed to COVID-19. CDR3 amino acids: CASAPTQGTQYF. DNA for the CDR3: TGTGCCAGCGCTCCTACGCAGGGGACCCAGTACTTC.